Sequencing of this T cell receptor (beta chain) was carried out in a study of memory CD4+ T cells and cytomegalovirus serostatus. At the level of the study: Donors were healthy Belgian adults, 8 to 10 CMV seropositive and 24 seronegative. Study-wide results and limits: Of more than 150 reported CMV TCRbeta sequences, some 70 were found in memory CD4+ repertoires. A US-trained random forest predicted CMV serostatus with median AUC around 0.9.

Single viable CD3+CD4+CD8-CD45RO+ cells were sorted as the memory CD4+ T cells. Donors' CMV status reflects serum IgG against pp150, pp28, p38, p52. The CDR3 sequence is 16 residues long. Germline CDR1 LNHDA, CDR2 SQIVND (reference sequence). Trimming at V came to 3 bases and at J to 4 bases, leaving 8 bases not matched to a gene. Note on this clone: Its antigen is currently unknown.

Clones were read by immunoSEQ multiplex PCR, and TCRdb kept only the in-frame ones, dropping some. The repertoire holds nearly 60,000 clones, with roughly 81% as singletons. The TCR sequence derives from an adult in good health and CMV-seronegative. Material for sequencing was memory CD4+ T cells from blood. The rearrangement links TRBV19 to TRBJ1-2, with TRBD1 matching 10 bases. CDR3 sequence: CASSMTGGEPFYGYTF. The CDR3 coding sequence is TGTGCCAGTAGTATGACAGGGGGCGAACCTTTCTATGGCTACACCTTC.